These T cell receptor beta chains were read from a single sample in a study of T cell responses to AZD1222 COVID-19 vaccine. The repertoire was sequenced with immunoSEQ multiplex PCR; TCRdb's copy has only in-frame clones and lacks some. The sample has under 140,000 clones; roughly 87% are singletons. Sequenced here: peripheral blood, sampled on day 0 of AZD1222 vaccination. The receptors stem from an adult in good health. CDR3s include the opening cysteine and the closing phenylalanine or tryptophan. Each record gives: J gene, clone size, V gene, D gene, CDR3 DNA, CDR3 protein. D genes are given only for firm matches. A clone size is listed for some rows: how often the clone was seen (once, few, many), or a class if it is expanded.

TRBJ2-1,.,TRBV14,.,TGTGCCAGCAGCCAAGTGGGTTGGGCTGAGCAGTTCTTC,CASSQVGWAEQFF
TRBJ2-3,.,TRBV7-9,TRBD2,TGTGCCAGCCGGCCTAGCGGGGGGTACCAAAACACAGATACGCAGTATTTT,CASRPSGGYQNTDTQYF
TRBJ1-1,.,TRBV4-3,.,TGCGCCAGCAGCCAAGATGGGGTGAACACTGAAGCTTTCTTT,CASSQDGVNTEAFF
TRBJ1-1,once,TRBV7-9,.,TGTGCCAGCGCCCTAGGCGGGAACACTGAAGCTTTCTTT,CASALGGNTEAFF
TRBJ1-2,.,TRBV20-1,.,TGCGGCGGTTCTAACTATGGCTACACCTTC,CGGSNYGYTF
TRBJ2-1,.,TRBV11-3,.,TGTGCCAGCAGAAGGGACAATGAGCAGTTCTTC,CASRRDNEQFF
TRBJ1-5,.,TRBV21-1,.,TGTGCCAGCAGCAAAGGGACACTTCATCAGCCCCAGCATTTT,CASSKGTLHQPQHF
TRBJ1-2,.,TRBV7-2,.,TGTGCCAGCAGCTACCACGCCCTGAGCAGGGAAGATGGCTACACCTTC,CASSYHALSREDGYTF
TRBJ1-2,.,TRBV18,.,TGTGCCAGCTCAGGGAGATCGGACCCCTATGGCTACACCTTC,CASSGRSDPYGYTF
TRBJ1-2,.,TRBV7-2,TRBD1,TGTGCCAGCAGCTTTAGCCGACAGGGGGCTAACTATGGCTACACCTTC,CASSFSRQGANYGYTF
TRBJ2-3,.,TRBV14,.,TGTGCCAGCAGCCAAGACGGGGGCGCAGATACGCAGTATTTT,CASSQDGGADTQYF
TRBJ2-7,.,TRBV10-3,.,TGTGCCATCAGTGAGGGGGGCGACGACGAGCAGTACTTC,CAISEGGDDEQYF
TRBJ2-2,.,TRBV7-7,.,TGTGCTAGCAGCTCGCAGGGGTTCGACACCGGGGAGCTGTTTTTT,CASSSQGFDTGELFF
TRBJ1-3,.,TRBV25-1,.,TGTGCCAGCAGTGCCCCCAGCTCTGGAAACACCATATATTTT,CASSAPSSGNTIYF
TRBJ2-2,.,TRBV30,.,TGTGCCTGGATACGGTCCTATTCCGTAACCGGGGAGCTGTTTTTT,CAWIRSYSVTGELFF
TRBJ1-1,.,TRBV7-9,.,TGTGCCAGCAGACTAACCGTGAACACTGAAGCTTTCTTT,CASRLTVNTEAFF
TRBJ1-6,.,TRBV3-1/TRBV3-2,TRBD1,TGTGCCAGCAGCCAGGGCTACAGGGGGGATAATTCACCCCTCCACTTT,CASSQGYRGDNSPLHF
TRBJ2-1,.,TRBV6-4,.,TGTGCCAGCAGTGACGACGGGAGCCCTTCTGACGAGCAGTTCTTC,CASSDDGSPSDEQFF
TRBJ1-1,.,TRBV28,TRBD1,TGTGCCAGCAGTTTGAGCTCAGGGGGAGGCACTGAAGCTTTCTTT,CASSLSSGGGTEAFF
TRBJ1-1,.,TRBV29-1,.,TGCAGCGCAGGGGCCAGCACGACTGAAGCTTTCTTT,CSAGASTTEAFF
TRBJ2-7,.,TRBV7-2,.,TGTGCCAGCAGCCTACGACAGGCGCACGAGCAGTACTTC,CASSLRQAHEQYF
TRBJ1-5,.,TRBV30,.,TGTGCCTGGAGTGTACGGTGGGTGGGAATCGACCGCAATCAGCCCCAGCATTTT,CAWSVRWVGIDRNQPQHF
TRBJ2-2,.,TRBV7-3,.,TGTGCCAGCAGCCCATTAGCGGAGACCGGGGAGCTGTTTTTT,CASSPLAETGELFF
TRBJ2-1,.,TRBV25-1,.,TGTGCCAGCAGTGAAAATCAGGTGGCCGGTGAGCAGTTCTTC,CASSENQVAGEQFF
TRBJ2-1,.,TRBV7-8,.,TGTGCCAGCAGCGGGAGGCTGGGCTCCTACAATGAGCAGTTCTTC,CASSGRLGSYNEQFF
TRBJ1-5,.,TRBV12-3/TRBV12-4,.,TGTGCCAGCAGTTCTGGTGGCAATCAGCCCCAGCATTTT,CASSSGGNQPQHF
TRBJ2-2,few,TRBV7-6,TRBD2,TGTGCCAGCAGCCCACGATCCGGGACTAGCGCCACCGGGGAGCTGTTTTTT,CASSPRSGTSATGELFF
TRBJ2-7,.,TRBV5-1,TRBD2,TGCGCCAGCAGCACCGGGACTAGCGGGACCACCTACGAGCAGTACTTC,CASSTGTSGTTYEQYF
TRBJ2-5,.,TRBV19,TRBD1,TGTGCCAGTAGTTTCAGGACAGGGCAGATCCAAGAGACCCAGTACTTC,CASSFRTGQIQETQYF
TRBJ2-7,.,TRBV5-1,TRBD2,TGCGCCAGCAGCTCGTGGACTAGCGGGGGCTACGAGCAGTACTTC,CASSSWTSGGYEQYF
TRBJ2-7,.,TRBV5-4,TRBD1,TGTGCCAGCAGCTCTGCCGGGACAGGGTCCAACGAGCAGTACTTC,CASSSAGTGSNEQYF
TRBJ2-2,.,TRBV5-6,TRBD1,TGTGCCAGCAGCCCAGGGACAGGCAGAAAGACCGGGGAGCTGTTTTTT,CASSPGTGRKTGELFF
TRBJ1-3,.,TRBV5-6,.,TGTGCCAGCAGCTTTCCCTCCCGGGAGCCTCACTCTGGAAACACCATATATTTT,CASSFPSREPHSGNTIYF
TRBJ2-3,.,TRBV6-5,TRBD1,TGTGCCAGCAGTTTGGGGACAGGGGGCACAGATACGCAGTATTTT,CASSLGTGGTDTQYF
TRBJ2-5,.,TRBV5-6,.,TGTGCCAGCAGCTTATCAGAGACCCAGTACTTC,CASSLSETQYF
TRBJ1-3,.,TRBV5-1,TRBD1,TGCGCCAGCAGCTTACCGACAGGGACCACAAACTCTGGAAACACCATATATTTT,CASSLPTGTTNSGNTIYF
TRBJ2-6,.,TRBV7-9,TRBD2,TGTGCCAGCAGCTTAATCGGCGGGGGAGCTGACTCTGGGGCCAACGTCCTGACTTTC,CASSLIGGGADSGANVLTF
TRBJ1-5,few,TRBV25-1,TRBD1,TGTGCCAGCAGTGGGCAGGGGGGACAGCCCCAGCATTTT,CASSGQGGQPQHF
TRBJ1-1,.,TRBV7-2,TRBD1,TGTGCCAGCAGCTTAATGCCCACAGGGGGTTTGAGCACTGAAGCTTTCTTT,CASSLMPTGGLSTEAFF